These T cell receptor beta chains were read from a single sample in a study of blood T cell repertoires in COVID-19. The repertoire was sequenced with immunoSEQ multiplex PCR; TCRdb's copy has only in-frame clones and lacks some. The table lists over 150,000 clones, about 80% of them singletons. The source material was PBMCs or T cells enriched from blood (not recorded which). These receptors were collected from a man aged 35 to 55 who had recovered from COVID-19. Both conserved end residues are part of each CDR3. The D gene is left open where the match is weak. Size tells how often a clone was seen (once, few, many) or the class of an expanded clone, and some rows leave it out.

CDR3: CASSNGQGVRGYTF
DNA: TGCGCCAGCAGCAACGGACAGGGGGTCAGGGGCTACACCTTC
J: TRBJ1-2
size: .
D: TRBD1
V: TRBV5-1

CDR3: CASSGGNEQFF
DNA: TGTGCCAGCAGCGGGGGGAATGAGCAGTTCTTC
J: TRBJ2-1
size: .
D: .
V: TRBV3-1/TRBV3-2

CDR3: CACWNGEYTGELFF
DNA: TGTGCCTGTTGGAACGGGGAATACACCGGGGAGCTGTTTTTT
J: TRBJ2-2
size: .
D: .
V: TRBV28

CDR3: CASSSRLFGGRTGELFF
DNA: TGTGCCAGCAGCTCCCGATTGTTTGGCGGAAGGACCGGGGAGCTGTTTTTT
J: TRBJ2-2
size: .
D: .
V: TRBV7-6

CDR3: CASSLIRSGGALRTGELFF
DNA: TGTGCCAGCAGCTTAATTAGAAGCGGGGGGGCACTAAGAACCGGGGAGCTGTTTTTT
J: TRBJ2-2
size: .
D: TRBD2
V: TRBV11-2

CDR3: CASSFGGLGTEAFF
DNA: TGTGCCAGCAGCTTTGGCGGGCTGGGCACTGAAGCTTTCTTT
J: TRBJ1-1
size: .
D: .
V: TRBV7-9

CDR3: CASSQEPRGKQYF
DNA: TGTGCCAGCAGCCAAGAACCCAGGGGGAAGCAGTACTTC
J: TRBJ2-7
size: .
D: TRBD1
V: TRBV3-1/TRBV3-2

CDR3: CASSTDRGAYGYTF
DNA: TGCGCCAGCAGCACAGACAGGGGCGCCTATGGCTACACCTTC
J: TRBJ1-2
size: .
D: TRBD1
V: TRBV5-1

CDR3: CASSQGDRGRHNEQFF
DNA: TGCGCCAGCAGTCAAGGGGACAGGGGGAGGCACAATGAGCAGTTCTTC
J: TRBJ2-1
size: .
D: TRBD1
V: TRBV23-1

CDR3: CARSLGSTGGHEQYF
DNA: TGTGCCAGAAGCTTAGGGTCGACAGGGGGGCATGAGCAGTACTTC
J: TRBJ2-7
size: .
D: .
V: TRBV7-5

CDR3: CASSPYRGGNTEAFF
DNA: TGTGCCAGCAGTCCCTACAGGGGGGGGAACACTGAAGCTTTCTTT
J: TRBJ1-1
size: .
D: TRBD1
V: TRBV28

CDR3: CASSLSASGNQPQHF
DNA: TGTGCCAGCAGTTTGTCAGCTTCGGGAAATCAGCCCCAGCATTTT
J: TRBJ1-5
size: many
D: .
V: TRBV27

CDR3: CATSTGDRRKTEAFF
DNA: TGTGCCACCAGCACGGGAGACCGAAGGAAGACTGAAGCTTTCTTT
J: TRBJ1-1
size: .
D: .
V: TRBV15

CDR3: CASSIGGAWDEQYF
DNA: TGCGCCAGCTCGATTGGGGGGGCGTGGGACGAGCAGTACTTC
J: TRBJ2-7
size: .
D: .
V: TRBV5-1

CDR3: CASERDTGNTEAFF
DNA: TGTGCCAGCGAGAGGGACACCGGGAACACTGAAGCTTTCTTT
J: TRBJ1-1
size: .
D: .
V: TRBV7-9

CDR3: CASIMGQGGTEAFF
DNA: TGTGCCAGCATTATGGGACAGGGCGGAACTGAAGCTTTCTTT
J: TRBJ1-1
size: .
D: TRBD1
V: TRBV6-5

CDR3: CAISDIPSGVTSEAFF
DNA: TGTGCCATCAGTGATATCCCCTCGGGTGTAACTTCTGAAGCTTTCTTT
J: TRBJ1-1
size: .
D: .
V: TRBV10-3

CDR3: CASSQSEGASGGYTF
DNA: TGTGCCAGCAGCCAATCGGAGGGGGCTTCAGGCGGCTACACCTTC
J: TRBJ1-2
size: .
D: TRBD1
V: TRBV3-1/TRBV3-2

CDR3: CASNRDRYEQYF
DNA: TGCGCCAGCAACCGGGACAGATACGAGCAGTACTTC
J: TRBJ2-7
size: .
D: TRBD1
V: TRBV5-1

CDR3: CASRADRGNQPQHF
DNA: TGTGCCAGCAGGGCGGACAGGGGCAATCAGCCCCAGCATTTT
J: TRBJ1-5
size: .
D: TRBD1
V: TRBV2